This section outlines one T cell receptor beta chain sequence together with its context. These data come from a study of blood T cell repertoires in COVID-19. Study in general: Samples representing acute and convalescent COVID-19 were sourced from the United States, Italy and Spain. Sources were T cells, B-cell-depleted T cells, or PBMCs; the material itself was cDNA or gDNA.

How the authors handled the data: Estimates of nucleated cell counts were drawn from the amplification of reference gene primers. The assay was immunoSEQ multiplex PCR, and TCRdb's table has in-frame clones only and misses some. V and J calls and clone size are given by that table; D and trimming were obtained from the DNA. This sample yields about 150,000 clones, of which 70% to 90% are seen a single time; 2.5% to 4% belongs to the top ten. Germline V gene data show CDR1 as LGHDT and CDR2 as YNNKEL (reference sequence). The V end was cut by 0 bases, the J end by 6 bases, with 9 bases between. The length of the CDR3 is 14 residues.

V and J are TRBV3-1 (or the pseudogene TRBV3-2) and TRBJ1-5, with D uncertain. This TCR derives from a man aged 70-80 years with acute or convalescent COVID-19. Sequencing input: peripheral blood. As DNA, the CDR3 is TGTGCCAGCAGCCAAGAAAGAGGAACTCAGCCCCAGCATTTT. Translated, it gives CASSQERGTQPQHF.